The 31 T cell receptor beta chains given below trace back to one sample, sequenced in a study of T cells in Graves' hyperthyroidism and ophthalmopathy. The TCR beta CDR3 regions underwent amplification using RNA transcripts as the source. Using the HTBI primer set, a first-round RT-PCR was run on the TCR CDR3. Each CDR3 protein is one row after TCRdb ran MiXCR on the multiplex PCR reads. The table lists some 270,000 distinct CDR3 sequences, roughly an eighth of them singletons. The material sequenced was blood. These TCRs come from a woman aged 40 to 50 with Graves' hyperthyroidism.

This rearrangement joins TRBV7-2 to TRBJ1-5; no reliable D call. V dropped 5 bases and J dropped 9 bases, with 14 bases sitting between them. The CDR3 sequence is 13 residues long. Per the germline V gene, CDR1 is SGHTA and CDR2 is FQGNSA. The CDR3 DNA reads as TGTGCCAGCAGCAAAAATGAGGTTCGGCCCCAGCATTTT. It specifies CASSKNEVRPQHF.

As regards this clonotype: A much larger clonotype is one base distant, so this may be a read error. J is TRBJ2-1 and V is TRBV6-2 or TRBV6-3; perhaps TRBD1 as D (6 bases). The V end lost 2 bases, the J end lost 3 bases, and 23 bases lay between the germline ends. The CDR3 loop spans 19 amino acids. Germline V gene sequence: CDR1 MNHEY, CDR2 SVGEGT. The CDR3 coding sequence is TGTGCCAGCAGTTACATAGGGGGACACAAATATCTCTACTACAATGAGCAGTTCTTC. This sequence encodes CASSYIGGHKYLYYNEQFF.

This chain uses TRBV18 with TRBJ2-5, with 7 bases matching TRBD2. This CDR3 has 14 amino acids. After removal of 6 bases from V and 3 bases from J, the junction contained 7 bases not matched to a gene. Germline V gives CDR1 KGHSH, CDR2 LQKENI. The CDR3 DNA is TGTGCCAGCTCTCGACTAGCCCATAAAGAGACCCAGTACTTC. It encodes CASSRLAHKETQYF. Variable domain in full (rest from reference TRBV18 and TRBJ2-5): NAGVMQNPRHLVRRRGQEARLRCSPMKGHSHVYWYRQLPEEGLKFMVYLQKENIIDESGMPKERFSAEFPKEGPSILRIQQVVRGDSAAYFCASSRLAHKETQYFGPGTRLLVL.

This clonotype has a count of ten or more. Here the CDR3 reads CASSKQGNEQFF. The DNA for the CDR3 is TGTGCCAGCAGTAAACAGGGCAATGAGCAGTTCTTC. This chain uses TRBV6-1 with TRBJ2-1; TRBD1 is a possible D gene (6 bases). The CDR3 is 12 amino acids. Trimming pared 5 bases from V and 6 bases from J, leaving 8 bases between. CDR1 is MNHNS and CDR2 is SASEGT in the germline V gene.

This clonotype was observed a handful of times. The V call is TRBV6-1, the J call TRBJ2-2; D is unresolved. Germline V gene data show CDR1 as MNHNS and CDR2 as SASEGT. This CDR3 is 14 amino acids long. Deletions cut 6 bases from V and 1 base from J, with 9 bases between. The CDR3 sequence is CASRGPMNTGELFF. CDR3 nucleotide sequence: TGTGCCAGCAGAGGGCCTATGAACACCGGGGAGCTGTTTTTT.

The rearrangement links TRBV10-3 to TRBJ1-2; TRBD1 might be the D (6 bases). CDR1 is ENHRY and CDR2 is SYGVKD in the germline V gene. V dropped 10 bases and J dropped 14 bases, with 26 bases sitting between them. The CDR3 loop spans 13 amino acids. CDR3 nucleotides: TGTGCCACCAAGGGGGGGGATGAAAGTTCGGATACCTTC. Its protein is CATKGGDESSDTF.

This clonotype was detected many times. J is TRBJ2-7 and V is TRBV2; D not resolved. The CDR3 runs 11 residues. Germline lookup yields CDR1 SNHLY and CDR2 FYNNEI. V lost 4 bases to trimming and J lost 3 bases, with 4 bases between them. The DNA for the CDR3 is TGTGCCAGCAGTGGCTTCTACGAGCAGTACTTC. This sequence encodes CASSGFYEQYF.

This clonotype was seen a handful of times. The V and J genes are TRBV5-4 and TRBJ2-2, with 7 positions matching TRBD1. The CDR3 extends over 15 amino acids. The V gene's germline CDR1 is SGHNT and CDR2 YYREEE (reference sequence). J was trimmed by 4 bases and V by 0 bases; bases with no gene match: 3. The chain's CDR3 is CASSLGDRATGELFF. As DNA, the CDR3 is TGTGCCAGCAGCTTGGGAGACAGGGCCACCGGGGAGCTGTTTTTT.

This clonotype was picked up a small number of times. This may arise from a read error, as a much more abundant clone is one base away. The V call is TRBV2, the J call TRBJ1-1; D call uncertain. Germline V CDR1 and CDR2: SNHLY, FYNNEI. V lost 9 bases and J 3 bases, leaving 8 bases between the germline ends. This CDR3 region has 11 residues. CDR3: CARRVDTEAFF. Here the CDR3 DNA reads TGTGCCAGAAGGGTAGACACTGAAGCTTTCTTT.

Ten or more counts support this clonotype. This chain connects TRBV12-3 or TRBV12-4 to TRBJ2-7, with D perhaps matching TRBD1 or TRBD2 (6 bases each). Trimming pared 4 bases from V and 0 bases from J, leaving 10 bases between. The CDR3 sequence is 14 residues long. This chain's CDR3 is CASSSGAGSYEQYF. The CDR3 DNA reads as TGTGCCAGCAGTTCGGGGGCCGGCTCCTACGAGCAGTACTTC.

This clonotype was observed many times. This chain uses TRBV18 with TRBJ1-4; D call uncertain. Per germline, CDR1 KGHSH and CDR2 LQKENI. V was pared by 0 bases and J by 13 bases, with 15 bases between. The CDR3 runs 14 residues. The CDR3 coding sequence is TGTGCCAGCTCACCACCGGTTGGACGTCGTCCACTGTTTTTT. It codes for CASSPPVGRRPLFF.

This clonotype was found many times. The chain joins TRBV24-1 to TRBJ2-1; the D gene is possibly TRBD1 (6 bases). This CDR3 region has 13 residues. Per the germline V gene, CDR1 is KGHDR and CDR2 is SFDVKD. With 7 bases removed from V and 10 bases from J, the gap between germline ends came to 16 bases. CDR3 nucleotide sequence: TGTGCCACCAGGGACAGTCAGACGAAGGAGCAGTTCTTC. Protein: CATRDSQTKEQFF.

The chain carries TRBV28 and TRBJ2-1; D call uncertain. Germline loops: CDR1 MDHEN, CDR2 SYDVKM. The CDR3 spans 14 residues. V lost 4 bases and J lost 9, with 16 bases in between. CDR3 bases: TGTGCCAGCAGTTACGCCTCGGCGGCGAGTGAGCAGTTCTTC. Amino acids: CASSYASAASEQFF.

This clonotype was picked up many times. The rearrangement links TRBV18 to TRBJ1-1, with TRBD1 matching over 9 bases. The ends lost 2 bases at V and 6 bases at J; junction bases unmatched: 4. The CDR3 length is 14 residues. CDR1 and CDR2 (germline): KGHSH, LQKENI. CDR3 DNA: TGTGCCAGCTCACCAAGGGACAGGGAGTCTGAAGCTTTCTTT. It specifies CASSPRDRESEAFF. Variable domain in full (rest from reference TRBV18 and TRBJ1-1): NAGVMQNPRHLVRRRGQEARLRCSPMKGHSHVYWYRQLPEEGLKFMVYLQKENIIDESGMPKERFSAEFPKEGPSILRIQQVVRGDSAAYFCASSPRDRESEAFFGQGTRLTVV.

The genes are TRBV6-2 or TRBV6-3 and TRBJ1-1, with D unclear. Germline V gene data show CDR1 as MNHEY and CDR2 as SVGEGT. The CDR3 extends over 13 amino acids. Here the CDR3 reads CSSSVLRLTEAFF. The CDR3 DNA reads TGTAGCAGCAGTGTCCTCAGACTCACTGAAGCTTTCTTT.

The chain has TRBV24-1 and TRBJ2-5; D uncertain. Germline-derived CDR1 and CDR2 are KGHDR and SFDVKD. The CDR3 sequence is 14 residues long. The V end lost 5 bases, the J end lost 5 bases, and 14 bases lay between the germline ends. CDR3 in amino acids: CATSGRINRETQYF. The CDR3 DNA follows: TGTGCCACCAGTGGAAGGATCAATCGGGAGACCCAGTACTTC.

J is TRBJ1-2 and V is TRBV12-3 or TRBV12-4; 7 bases fit TRBD1. The junction had 10 bases not matched to a gene; V was cut back by 3 bases and J by 3 bases. The CDR3 is 16 residues long. The CDR3 coding sequence is TGTGCCAGCAGTTTTGGGACAGCCGATGGGGACTATGGCTACACCTTC. This translates into CASSFGTADGDYGYTF.

The chain employs TRBV7-6 and TRBJ1-6; 8 nucleotides align to TRBD1. Germline assignment: CDR1 SGHVS and CDR2 FNYEAQ. V lost 4 bases, J lost 10 bases, and 15 bases stayed unmatched. The CDR3 has 17 residues. CDR3 amino acids: CASSSYPYRGSYSPLHF. The CDR3 nucleotides are TGTGCCAGCAGCTCTTACCCCTACAGGGGGTCCTACTCACCCCTCCACTTT. The variable domain in full, completed from reference TRBV7-6 and TRBJ1-6, reads GAGVSQSPRYKVTKRGQDVALRCDPISGHVSLYWYRQALGQGPEFLTYFNYEAQQDKSGLPNDRFSAERPEGSISTLTIQRTEQRDSAMYRCASSSYPYRGSYSPLHFGNGTRLTVT.

This clonotype was picked up a small number of times. The chain combines TRBV19 with TRBJ1-5; D is undetermined. This CDR3 spans 14 amino acids. Between the trimmed V and J ends, which lost 5 bases and 9 bases, there was a span of 17 bases. From germline, CDR1 is LNHDA and CDR2 SQIVND (reference sequence). The CDR3 sequence: CASSRPGTQGPQHF. As DNA, the CDR3 is TGTGCCAGTAGTCGTCCAGGAACTCAAGGGCCCCAGCATTTT.

The V gene is TRBV12-3 or TRBV12-4, the J gene TRBJ2-2; TRBD2 matches 12 bases. The CDR3 contains 15 residues. V lost 5 bases to trimming and J lost 9 bases; unmatched junction nucleotides: 7. CDR3 sequence: CASSRLAGEFRELFF. DNA of the CDR3: TGTGCCAGCAGTCGACTAGCGGGAGAGTTCCGGGAGCTGTTTTTT.

This clonotype was recorded at least ten times. The chain uses TRBV20-1 and TRBJ1-1, with D tentatively TRBD1 (6 bases). V was cut by 0 bases and J by 7 bases, with 15 bases left in between. In germline, CDR1 is DFQATT, CDR2 SNEGSKA (reference sequence). The length of the CDR3 is 14 residues. The CDR3 bases are TGCAGTGCTAGAGATCCTGGGAGGGGGGATGAAGCTTTCTTT. It yields the protein CSARDPGRGDEAFF.

At least ten counts were recorded for this clonotype. The CDR3 sequence: CSAVAGGYEQFF. For the CDR3, the DNA is TGCAGTGCCGTAGCGGGCGGGTATGAGCAGTTCTTC. J is TRBJ2-1 and V is TRBV20-1, with TRBD2 matching 7 bases. The J segment lost 8 bases and the V segment lost 6 bases, leaving 7 bases of the junction unmatched. Germline CDR1 reads DFQATT; CDR2 reads SNEGSKA (reference sequence). The CDR3 is 12 amino acids.

The chain combines TRBV18 with TRBJ2-7, with D perhaps matching TRBD1 or TRBD2 (6 bases each). There are 14 residues in the CDR3. The germline CDR1 and CDR2 sequences are KGHSH and LQKENI. V shed 2 bases and J shed 5 bases, with 13 bases lying between them. The CDR3 is CASSPARGGHEQYF. In DNA form, the CDR3 reads TGTGCCAGCTCACCAGCCAGGGGAGGTCACGAGCAGTACTTC.

This clonotype was observed many times. J is TRBJ2-1 and V is TRBV7-9; 9 nucleotides agree with TRBD2. CDR1 SEHNR and CDR2 FQNEAQ come from the germline V gene (reference sequence). The CDR3 is 13 residues long. J gave up 9 bases and V 1 base, and 1 base lay outside the gene matches. The CDR3: CASSLGGRVEQFF. DNA for the CDR3: TGTGCCAGCAGCTTAGGCGGGAGGGTTGAGCAGTTCTTC. Full variable domain (remainder filled in from reference TRBV7-9 and TRBJ2-1): DTGVSQNPRHKITKRGQNVTFRCDPISEHNRLYWYRQTLGQGPEFLTYFQNEAQLEKSRLLSDRFSAERPKGSFSTLEIQRTEQGDSAMYLCASSLGGRVEQFFGPGTRLTVL.

This clonotype was seen at least ten times. The chain combines TRBV6-1 with TRBJ2-2, with 13 bases identical to TRBD2. CDR1 is MNHNS and CDR2 is SASEGT in the germline V gene. V gave up 7 bases and J gave up 9 bases; unmatched junction bases: 8. The CDR3 loop spans 15 amino acids. CDR3 DNA sequence: TGTGCCAGCAAACCAGGGACTAGCGGGATAAGGGAGCTGTTTTTT. Encoded protein: CASKPGTSGIRELFF.

At least ten counts were recorded for this clonotype. The V call is TRBV28, the J call TRBJ1-2; D gene ambiguous. CDR1 MDHEN and CDR2 SYDVKM come from the germline V gene. The CDR3 runs to 11 residues. The V end lost 11 bases, the J end lost 7 bases, and 14 bases lay between the germline ends. Here the CDR3 DNA reads TGTGCCTCTTGGGCGGGGTCTGGCTACACCTTC. It translates to CASWAGSGYTF.

This clonotype was found many times. The J gene is TRBJ2-3, the V gene TRBV20-1; the match to TRBD2 covers 14 bases. CDR1 and CDR2 (germline): DFQATT, SNEGSKA (reference sequence). The ends lost 3 bases at V and 0 bases at J; junction bases unmatched: 5. CDR3 length equals 17 residues. The CDR3 loop is CSASGLAGGPSTDTQYF. The CDR3 DNA sequence: TGCAGTGCTAGTGGACTAGCGGGAGGCCCTAGCACAGATACGCAGTATTTT.

This clonotype occurred many times. This chain connects TRBV7-6 to TRBJ2-6, with a weak D call TRBD2 (5 bases). Germline lookup yields CDR1 SGHVS and CDR2 FNYEAQ. V shed 6 bases and J shed 2 bases, with 8 bases lying between them. The length of the CDR3 is 14 residues. Here the CDR3 DNA reads TGTGCCAGCAGTTATAGCGCTGGGGCCAACGTCCTGACTTTC. This codes for CASSYSAGANVLTF. The variable domain in full, completed from reference TRBV7-6 and TRBJ2-6, reads GAGVSQSPRYKVTKRGQDVALRCDPISGHVSLYWYRQALGQGPEFLTYFNYEAQQDKSGLPNDRFSAERPEGSISTLTIQRTEQRDSAMYRCASSYSAGANVLTFGAGSRLTVL.

This clonotype was counted between two and nine times. The genes are TRBV30 and TRBJ1-2, with 7 bases matching TRBD1. Per germline, CDR1 GTSNPN and CDR2 SVGIG (reference sequence). CDR3 length: 12 amino acids. V lost 5 bases to trimming and J lost 2 bases; unmatched junction nucleotides: 2. The CDR3 nucleotides read TGTGCCTGGGTGGGACAGAACTATGGCTACACCTTC. Its translation is CAWVGQNYGYTF.

This clonotype has only one observation. A clone one base away is much larger, so this may be a read error. The rearrangement joins TRBV5-6 to TRBJ1-1; tentatively, D is TRBD1 (6 bases). In germline, CDR1 is SGHDT, CDR2 YYEEEE. There are 17 residues in the CDR3. The CDR3 DNA reads TGTGCCAGCAGCTTGCCCGGGGGCCCTACCTTGAACACTGAAGCTTCCTTT. As protein: CASSLPGGPTLNTEASF.

The chain combines TRBV19 with TRBJ2-1; tentatively, D is TRBD1 or TRBD2 (6 bases each). Per germline, CDR1 LNHDA and CDR2 SQIVND (reference sequence). CDR3 length equals 15 residues. The V gene lost 5 bases and the J gene lost 6 bases, with 17 bases spanning the gap. The CDR3 region is CASSRERTGANEQFF. Written as DNA, the CDR3 is TGTGCCAGTAGTCGTGAGCGGACGGGGGCCAATGAGCAGTTCTTC.